Described below is a single T cell receptor beta chain sequence and its context. From its re-call of the 5' RACE reads, TCRdb lists each CDR3 protein once, without DNA. The sample table includes about 380,000 distinct CDR3 sequences. CDR1 and CDR2 from the germline V gene are MNHNS and SASEGT. The CDR3 covers 15 residues. This entry is derived from a study of monozygotic twins with inflammatory bowel disease. Specimen: blood. The sequence came from a human donor with ulcerative colitis or Crohn's disease, or a healthy co-twin of an affected twin (not recorded which). V gene TRBV6-1 combines with J gene TRBJ2-1. Here the CDR3 reads CASSLTESSYNEQFF.